Sequencing of this T cell receptor (beta chain) was carried out in a study of blood T cell repertoires in COVID-19. About the research overall: The United States, Italy and Spain provided the acute and convalescent COVID-19 samples.

Here immunoSEQ multiplex PCR was the method, and the copy in TCRdb shows in-frame clones only, minus some. The top ten hold 13% to 15% of the sample, which has under 200,000 clones, roughly 80% seen once. Germline V gene lookup returns CDR1 WNHNN and CDR2 SYGVQD (reference sequence). The J segment lost 9 bases and the V segment lost 3 bases, leaving 5 bases of the junction unmatched. CDR3 length: 13 amino acids. This clone came up a few times. The source material was peripheral blood. This clonotype originated in a man aged 25 to 45 with active or convalescent COVID-19. V usage is TRBV10-1 and J usage is TRBJ2-1; TRBD1 aligns across 7 bases. The DNA of the CDR3 is TGCGCCAGCAGTGAACGGCGACAGGGTGAGCAGTTCTTC. Its translation is CASSERRQGEQFF.